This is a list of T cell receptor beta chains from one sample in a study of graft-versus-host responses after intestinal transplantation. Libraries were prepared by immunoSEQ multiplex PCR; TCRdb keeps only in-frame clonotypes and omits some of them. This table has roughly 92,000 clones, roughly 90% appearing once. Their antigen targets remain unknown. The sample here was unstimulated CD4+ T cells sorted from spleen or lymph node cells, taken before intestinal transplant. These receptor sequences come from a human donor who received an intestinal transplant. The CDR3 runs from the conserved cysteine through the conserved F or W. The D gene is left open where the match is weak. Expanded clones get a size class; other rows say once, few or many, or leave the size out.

cdr3_nt: TGTGCCACCAGCAGAGATCTGAACACCGGGGAGCTGTTTTTT
cdr3_aa: CATSRDLNTGELFF
clone_size: NA
v_call: TRBV15
j_call: TRBJ2-2
d_call: NA

cdr3_nt: TGTGCCAGCAGCTTTACCGGGACTAGCACCGACGAGCAGTACTTC
cdr3_aa: CASSFTGTSTDEQYF
clone_size: NA
v_call: TRBV5-4
j_call: TRBJ2-7
d_call: TRBD2

cdr3_nt: TGTGCCAGCAGTGATTGGGGGACAGGGGGGGGAAACATTCAGTACTTC
cdr3_aa: CASSDWGTGGGNIQYF
clone_size: once
v_call: TRBV25-1
j_call: TRBJ2-4
d_call: TRBD1

cdr3_nt: TGTGCCAGCAGCTCCCCATCCTACGAGCAGTACTTC
cdr3_aa: CASSSPSYEQYF
clone_size: NA
v_call: TRBV21-1
j_call: TRBJ2-7
d_call: NA

cdr3_nt: TGCGCCAGCAGCTCAAGAGGGACAGGGGAGGAGACCCAGTACTTC
cdr3_aa: CASSSRGTGEETQYF
clone_size: NA
v_call: TRBV5-1
j_call: TRBJ2-5
d_call: TRBD1

cdr3_nt: TGCGCCAGCAGCCGGACTCCAGGGACTAGAGACACAGATACGCAGTATTTT
cdr3_aa: CASSRTPGTRDTDTQYF
clone_size: NA
v_call: TRBV4-1
j_call: TRBJ2-3
d_call: TRBD2

cdr3_nt: TGTGCCAGCAGTGTTACAGGGGGCTTAGATACGCAGTATTTT
cdr3_aa: CASSVTGGLDTQYF
clone_size: NA
v_call: TRBV6-4
j_call: TRBJ2-3
d_call: TRBD1

cdr3_nt: TGTGCCAGCAGCCCTGGCACAGACAGGGGGAAAGAGACCCAGTACTTC
cdr3_aa: CASSPGTDRGKETQYF
clone_size: NA
v_call: TRBV5-4
j_call: TRBJ2-5
d_call: TRBD1

cdr3_nt: TGTGCCAGCAGTTACTCCAACGGGACAGGGGGATTTTGGAACACCGGGGAGCTGTTTTTT
cdr3_aa: CASSYSNGTGGFWNTGELFF
clone_size: NA
v_call: TRBV6-7
j_call: TRBJ2-2
d_call: TRBD1

cdr3_nt: TGTGCCAGCTCCCTCCAGGAGGTCAGCTATGGCTACACCTTC
cdr3_aa: CASSLQEVSYGYTF
clone_size: NA
v_call: TRBV18
j_call: TRBJ1-2
d_call: NA

cdr3_nt: TGTGCCAGCAGTGAAGCGCGGGTCCAAGAGACCCAGTACTTC
cdr3_aa: CASSEARVQETQYF
clone_size: NA
v_call: TRBV2
j_call: TRBJ2-5
d_call: NA

cdr3_nt: TGTGCCAGCTCCTGGACAGCGCGGAACACTGAAGCTTTCTTT
cdr3_aa: CASSWTARNTEAFF
clone_size: once
v_call: TRBV18
j_call: TRBJ1-1
d_call: NA

cdr3_nt: TGTGCCAGCAGCTTGTTAACAGGGGACCACTCTGGAAACACCATATATTTT
cdr3_aa: CASSLLTGDHSGNTIYF
clone_size: NA
v_call: TRBV5-6
j_call: TRBJ1-3
d_call: TRBD1

cdr3_nt: TGCAGTGCCACCGGAGGACAGGGTGCTTTCTTT
cdr3_aa: CSATGGQGAFF
clone_size: NA
v_call: TRBV20-1
j_call: TRBJ1-1
d_call: TRBD1

cdr3_nt: TGCGCCAGCAGCTTGGGGGGGACAGGGTTCCACGAGCAGTACTTC
cdr3_aa: CASSLGGTGFHEQYF
clone_size: NA
v_call: TRBV5-1
j_call: TRBJ2-7
d_call: TRBD1

cdr3_nt: TGTGCCAGCAGCTTGGCCGTGAGCCCGAACACTGAAGCTTTCTTT
cdr3_aa: CASSLAVSPNTEAFF
clone_size: NA
v_call: TRBV5-4
j_call: TRBJ1-1
d_call: NA

cdr3_nt: TGCAGCGCCTCCCAGGGGATCTCTGGAAACACCATATATTTT
cdr3_aa: CSASQGISGNTIYF
clone_size: few
v_call: TRBV29-1
j_call: TRBJ1-3
d_call: NA

cdr3_nt: TGTGCCAGTAGTTACTATCAATCGGGTAATTCACCCCTCCACTTT
cdr3_aa: CASSYYQSGNSPLHF
clone_size: NA
v_call: TRBV19
j_call: TRBJ1-6
d_call: NA

cdr3_nt: TGTGCCACCAAAGAGGGCGACTCCTACGAGCAGTACTTC
cdr3_aa: CATKEGDSYEQYF
clone_size: NA
v_call: TRBV10-3
j_call: TRBJ2-7
d_call: NA

cdr3_nt: TGTGCCAGCAGCGCAGAACAGGGGAAAGATACGCAGTATTTT
cdr3_aa: CASSAEQGKDTQYF
clone_size: NA
v_call: TRBV2
j_call: TRBJ2-3
d_call: TRBD1

cdr3_nt: TGTGCCAGCAGCCCCCGCTTGGGGAGCACTGGCTACACCTTC
cdr3_aa: CASSPRLGSTGYTF
clone_size: NA
v_call: TRBV9
j_call: TRBJ1-2
d_call: NA

cdr3_nt: TGCAGTGCTAGCATCGAGACCCAGTACTTC
cdr3_aa: CSASIETQYF
clone_size: NA
v_call: TRBV20-1
j_call: TRBJ2-5
d_call: NA

cdr3_nt: TGTGCCAGCAGCTTAGGGGACAGGGGGCCTAACTATGGCTACACCTTC
cdr3_aa: CASSLGDRGPNYGYTF
clone_size: NA
v_call: TRBV7-2
j_call: TRBJ1-2
d_call: TRBD1

cdr3_nt: TGTGCCAGCAGCCCCCAGATCTATGGCTACACCTTC
cdr3_aa: CASSPQIYGYTF
clone_size: NA
v_call: TRBV7-9
j_call: TRBJ1-2
d_call: NA

cdr3_nt: TGTGCCAGCAGCAAACCGGGACAGGGGGCCCACGAGCAGTACTTC
cdr3_aa: CASSKPGQGAHEQYF
clone_size: NA
v_call: TRBV13
j_call: TRBJ2-7
d_call: TRBD1

cdr3_nt: TGTGCCAGCAGCAATAGCGGGGGGGCCAGAGAGACCCAGTACTTC
cdr3_aa: CASSNSGGARETQYF
clone_size: NA
v_call: TRBV6-5
j_call: TRBJ2-5
d_call: TRBD2

cdr3_nt: TGCGCCAGCAGCTTAGCCAATGAAAAACTGTTTTTT
cdr3_aa: CASSLANEKLFF
clone_size: once
v_call: TRBV5-1
j_call: TRBJ1-4
d_call: NA

cdr3_nt: TGTGCCAGCAGTTGGGACAGGAACTATGGCTACACCTTC
cdr3_aa: CASSWDRNYGYTF
clone_size: NA
v_call: TRBV6-5
j_call: TRBJ1-2
d_call: TRBD1

cdr3_nt: TGTGCCAGCATGGGGTCCGGGGGTGGCACTGAAGCTTTCTTT
cdr3_aa: CASMGSGGGTEAFF
clone_size: NA
v_call: TRBV2
j_call: TRBJ1-1
d_call: NA

cdr3_nt: TGTGCTAGTGGTTTGGTAGTGGGTGCCCCAGGGGTGGAGCAGTACTTC
cdr3_aa: CASGLVVGAPGVEQYF
clone_size: NA
v_call: TRBV12-5
j_call: TRBJ2-7
d_call: NA

cdr3_nt: TGCGCCAGCAGCTTGGGTTCGGGTTGGAACATTCAGTACTTC
cdr3_aa: CASSLGSGWNIQYF
clone_size: NA
v_call: TRBV5-1
j_call: TRBJ2-4
d_call: NA

cdr3_nt: TGCGCCAGCAGCTTAGGTCAGGGTCAGTCACCCCTCCACTTT
cdr3_aa: CASSLGQGQSPLHF
clone_size: NA
v_call: TRBV5-1
j_call: TRBJ1-6
d_call: NA

cdr3_nt: TGTGCCAGCACGAAAGGCACTAGCGTACATGAGCAGTTCTTC
cdr3_aa: CASTKGTSVHEQFF
clone_size: NA
v_call: TRBV27
j_call: TRBJ2-1
d_call: TRBD2

cdr3_nt: TGCGCCAGCACTGAGCCTTTCGCCTTTGGGACAGAGAACACCGGGGAGCTGTTTTTT
cdr3_aa: CASTEPFAFGTENTGELFF
clone_size: NA
v_call: TRBV10-1
j_call: TRBJ2-2
d_call: TRBD1